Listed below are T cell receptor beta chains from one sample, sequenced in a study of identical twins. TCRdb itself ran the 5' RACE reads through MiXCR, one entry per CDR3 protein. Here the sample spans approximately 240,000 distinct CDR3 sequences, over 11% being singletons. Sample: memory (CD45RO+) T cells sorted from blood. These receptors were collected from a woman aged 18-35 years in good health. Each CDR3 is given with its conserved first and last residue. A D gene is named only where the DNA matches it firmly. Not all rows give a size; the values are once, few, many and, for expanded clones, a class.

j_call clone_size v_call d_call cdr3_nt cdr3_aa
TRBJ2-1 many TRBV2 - TGTGCCAGCTCGGGACGGGCCATCAGCAATGAGCAGTTCTTC CASSGRAISNEQFF
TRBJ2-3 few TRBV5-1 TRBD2 TGCGCCAGCAGCGCGGGGGTAGCGGGGGGGCCAGATACGCAGTATTTT CASSAGVAGGPDTQYF
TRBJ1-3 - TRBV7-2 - TGTGCCAGCAGCTTAGTCGGGGGGCGCTCTGAAAACACCATATATTTT CASSLVGGRSENTIYF
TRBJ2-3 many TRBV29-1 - TGCAGCGTTACGGACGTCACAGATACGCAGTATTTT CSVTDVTDTQYF
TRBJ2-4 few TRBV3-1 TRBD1 TGTGCCAGCAGCCAAGACCCAGGGGGCCGGGACATTCAGTACTTC CASSQDPGGRDIQYF
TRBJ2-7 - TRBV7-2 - TGTGCCAGCAGCTTAGCCTATCCGGCCTCCAATTCGTACGAGCAGTACTTC CASSLAYPASNSYEQYF
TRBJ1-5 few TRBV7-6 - TGTGCCAGCAGCTTAACGGCAGGGAATCAGCCCCAGCATTTT CASSLTAGNQPQHF
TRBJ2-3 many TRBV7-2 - TGTGCCAGCAGCCAGACTATGGGGGCAGATTCGCAGTATTTT CASSQTMGADSQYF
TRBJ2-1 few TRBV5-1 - TGCGCCAGCAGGCCCGATACTTCCGAGCAGTTCTTC CASRPDTSEQFF
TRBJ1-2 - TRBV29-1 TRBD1 TGCAGCGTTGATATAAGACAGGGATCGGATGGCTACACCTTC CSVDIRQGSDGYTF
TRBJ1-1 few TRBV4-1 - TGCGCCAGCAGCCCCCACGACGGTATGAACACTGAAGCTTTCTTT CASSPHDGMNTEAFF
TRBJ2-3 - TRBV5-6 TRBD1 TGTGCCAGCAGCTTGGAAGGGACAGGGGGCATCACAGATACGCAGTATTTT CASSLEGTGGITDTQYF
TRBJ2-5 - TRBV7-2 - TGTGCCAGCAGCTTAGTACTGGCAGGGGCCCCACAAGAGACCCAGTACTTC CASSLVLAGAPQETQYF
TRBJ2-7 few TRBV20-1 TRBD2 TGCAGTGCTAGAGATCCGGGACTAGCGGGAGGCGAGCAGTACTTC CSARDPGLAGGEQYF
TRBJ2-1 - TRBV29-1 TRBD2 TGCAGCGCAGCCGGACTAGCGGGGGCGTTATTAGAGCAGTTCTTC CSAAGLAGALLEQFF
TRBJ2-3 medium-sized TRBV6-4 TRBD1 TGTGCCAGCAGTGACTCAGGGGGCGGCACAGATACGCAGTATTTT CASSDSGGGTDTQYF
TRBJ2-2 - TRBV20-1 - TGCAGTGCCAGGGAAAGGGGGAGGTTGAACACCGGGGAGCTGTTTTTT CSARERGRLNTGELFF
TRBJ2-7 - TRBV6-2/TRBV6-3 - TGTGCCAGCACCTCATCCTACGAGCAGTACTTC CASTSSYEQYF
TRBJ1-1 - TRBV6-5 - TGTGCCAGCAGTTACTCGTCCCCGAGGACTGAAGCTTTCTTT CASSYSSPRTEAFF
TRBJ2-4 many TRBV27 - TGTGCCAGCAGTTGGAACTCAGAGATAGCCAAAAACATTCAGTACTTC CASSWNSEIAKNIQYF
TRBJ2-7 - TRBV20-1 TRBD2 TGCAGTGCTACTAGCGGAAGGCCCTACGAGCAGTACTTC CSATSGRPYEQYF
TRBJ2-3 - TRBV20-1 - TGCAGTGCTAGAGGCCCGGGACTCCTCACAGATACGCAGTATTTT CSARGPGLLTDTQYF
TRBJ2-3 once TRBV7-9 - TGTGCCAGCACTTATGCGAGCGAAAATACGCAGTATTTT CASTYASENTQYF